The 9 T cell receptor beta chains below were found in one sample sequenced in a study of sequential checkpoint blockade in melanoma. This table comes from immunoSEQ multiplex PCR, and its TCRdb copy is limited to in-frame clones, with some not included. The repertoire consists of thousands of clones, with around half occurring once and the leading ten covering approximately 40%. The treatment is: randomized to nivolumab then ipilimumab (arm A) or the reverse (arm B). Material: CD8+ T cells sorted from blood (inferred from file names), obtained from a patient given nivolumab and ipilimumab in sequence. All receptors come from a human donor with melanoma.

This clone appeared a few times. The V gene is TRBV15, the J gene TRBJ1-5, with D tentatively TRBD1 (5 bases). Germline V gives CDR1 LNHNV, CDR2 YYDKDF (reference sequence). This CDR3 contains 17 residues. Trimming cost V 0 bases and J 0 bases, with 12 bases left between them. CDR3 amino acids: CATSREGDFDSNQPQHF. The CDR3 nucleotides read TGTGCCACCAGCAGAGAAGGGGACTTTGATAGCAATCAGCCCCAGCATTTT.

Remarks on this clone: At the DNA level, this CDR3 is encoded by other sequences in the same sample as well. The chain is built from TRBV4-3 and TRBJ2-7, with 8 bases lining up with TRBD1. The CDR3 loop spans 16 amino acids. The V gene end was trimmed by 3 bases and the J gene end by 1 base; junction bases not matched to a gene: 8. The germline CDR1 and CDR2 sequences are LGHNA and YSLEER. CDR3 sequence reads: CASSHSGTGESYEQYF. CDR3 nucleotide sequence: TGCGCCAGCAGCCATTCCGGGACAGGAGAATCCTACGAGCAGTACTTC.

The V and J genes are TRBV7-9 and TRBJ1-4, with unresolved D. The CDR3 runs 13 residues. V was pared by 5 bases and J by 4 bases, with 8 bases between. From germline, CDR1 is SEHNR and CDR2 FQNEAQ (reference sequence). CDR3 residues: CASSNRNNEKLFF. The CDR3 region has the DNA TGTGCCAGCAGCAACAGAAATAATGAAAAACTGTTTTTT.

This chain joins TRBV7-9 and TRBJ2-7; 9 positions match TRBD2. Per germline, CDR1 SEHNR and CDR2 FQNEAQ (reference sequence). The CDR3 runs 15 residues. V was clipped by 5 bases and J by 6 bases; unmatched bases: 11. CDR3 region: CASSPVLSGRIEQYF. The CDR3 DNA is TGTGCCAGCAGCCCCGTATTGAGCGGGAGGATCGAGCAGTACTTC.

The chain joins TRBV9 to TRBJ2-6, with 10 bases matching TRBD2. Germline values: CDR1 SGDLS, CDR2 YYNGEE. The length of the CDR3 is 18 residues. V shed 0 bases and J 4 bases; nucleotides not matched to a gene: 7. The CDR3 nucleotides read TGTGCCAGCAGCGTAGGTCCTAGCGGGGGAACGGGGGCCAACGTCCTGACTTTC. It is translated as CASSVGPSGGTGANVLTF.

For the CDR3, the DNA is TGCAGTGCTAGAGATCTCACTGAAGCTTTCTTT. As protein: CSARDLTEAFF. The rearrangement links TRBV20-1 to TRBJ1-1, with D hard to call. The germline V gene has CDR1 DFQATT and CDR2 SNEGSKA (reference sequence). Trimming took off 0 bases at V and 4 bases at J, with 3 bases between the two ends. The CDR3 extends over 11 amino acids.

V is TRBV27 and J is TRBJ1-5; the match to TRBD1 covers 10 bases. The J segment lost 4 bases and the V segment lost 1 base, leaving 1 base of the junction unmatched. The length of the CDR3 is 15 residues. Germline values: CDR1 MNHEY, CDR2 SMNVEV (reference sequence). The CDR3 DNA is TGTGCCAGCAGTTTATGGGGACAGGGGAATCAGCCCCAGCATTTT. It yields the protein CASSLWGQGNQPQHF.

The V and J genes are TRBV11-2 and TRBJ2-7, with 10 positions matching TRBD2. CDR1 and CDR2 from the germline V gene are SGHAT and FQNNGV. The CDR3 is 14 amino acids. V shed 1 base and J 4 bases; nucleotides not matched to a gene: 1. The CDR3: CASSLAAGGYEQYF. CDR3 coding DNA: TGTGCCAGCAGCTTAGCAGCGGGGGGGTACGAGCAGTACTTC.

The chain has TRBV7-6 and TRBJ1-1, with D possibly matching TRBD1 (5 bases). The CDR3 length is 12 residues. Germline V CDR1 and CDR2: SGHVS, FNYEAQ. V dropped 3 bases and J dropped 5 bases, with 7 bases sitting between them. The DNA of the CDR3 is TGTGCCAGCAGCTTCCCAGGGACTGAAGCTTTCTTT. It codes for CASSFPGTEAFF. The complete variable domain, with remaining parts taken from reference TRBV7-6 and TRBJ1-1, reads GAGVSQSPRYKVTKRGQDVALRCDPISGHVSLYWYRQALGQGPEFLTYFNYEAQQDKSGLPNDRFSAERPEGSISTLTIQRTEQRDSAMYRCASSFPGTEAFFGQGTRLTVV.